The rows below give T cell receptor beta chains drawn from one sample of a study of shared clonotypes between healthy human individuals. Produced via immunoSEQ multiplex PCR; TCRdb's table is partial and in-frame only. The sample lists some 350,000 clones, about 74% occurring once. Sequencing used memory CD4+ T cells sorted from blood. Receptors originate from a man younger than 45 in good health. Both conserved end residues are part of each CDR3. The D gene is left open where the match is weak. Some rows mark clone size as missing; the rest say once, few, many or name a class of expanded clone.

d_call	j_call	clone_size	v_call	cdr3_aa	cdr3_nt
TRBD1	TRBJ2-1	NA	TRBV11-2	CASSLGGQVYNEQFF	TGTGCCAGCAGCTTAGGCGGACAGGTCTACAATGAGCAGTTCTTC
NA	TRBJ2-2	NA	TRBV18	CASSLFTGELFF	TGTGCCAGCTCACTTTTTACCGGGGAGCTGTTTTTT
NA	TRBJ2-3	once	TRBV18	CASSPLDRGHTDTQYF	TGTGCCAGCTCACCCTTAGACAGAGGACACACAGATACGCAGTATTTT
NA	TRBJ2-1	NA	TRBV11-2	CASSVGRNNEQFF	TGTGCCAGCAGCGTGGGGAGGAACAATGAGCAGTTCTTC
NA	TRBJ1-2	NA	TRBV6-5	CASSSRRGSYGYTF	TGTGCCAGCAGTTCTCGTCGGGGTAGCTATGGCTACACCTTC
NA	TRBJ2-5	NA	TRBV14	CASSQVGETQYF	TGTGCCAGCAGCCAAGTAGGAGAGACCCAGTACTTC
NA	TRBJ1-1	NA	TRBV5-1	CASATTVNTEAFF	TGCGCCAGCGCTACAACAGTGAACACTGAAGCTTTCTTT
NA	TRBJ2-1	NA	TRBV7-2	CASNFRTYESEQFF	TGTGCCAGCAACTTCCGGACTTACGAAAGTGAGCAGTTCTTC
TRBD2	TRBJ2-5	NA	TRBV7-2	CASSLWGLAGTKETQYF	TGTGCCAGCAGCCTATGGGGACTAGCGGGAACTAAAGAGACCCAGTACTTC
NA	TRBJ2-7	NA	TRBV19	CASRRRGQGYEQYF	TGTGCCAGTCGTAGACGTGGGCAGGGCTACGAGCAGTACTTC
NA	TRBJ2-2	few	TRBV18	CASSPQNTGELFF	TGTGCCAGCTCACCTCAGAACACCGGGGAGCTGTTTTTT
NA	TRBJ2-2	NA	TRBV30	CAWCLGNTGELFF	TGTGCCTGGTGCTTGGGGAACACCGGGGAGCTGTTTTTT
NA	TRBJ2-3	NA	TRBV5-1	CASSLVPGDTQYF	TGCGCCAGCAGCTTGGTTCCGGGGGATACGCAGTATTTT
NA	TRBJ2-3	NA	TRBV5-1	CASDRGNSADTQYF	TGCGCCAGCGATCGGGGAAATAGTGCAGATACGCAGTATTTT
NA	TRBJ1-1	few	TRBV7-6	CASSFGGQGTEAFF	TGTGCCAGCAGCTTTGGGGGGCAGGGAACTGAAGCTTTCTTT
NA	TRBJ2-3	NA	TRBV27	CATGLRYHTDTQYF	TGTGCCACTGGATTGCGGTACCACACAGATACGCAGTATTTT
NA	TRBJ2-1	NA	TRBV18	CASSPPSQGPQVVQFF	TGTGCCAGCTCACCACCGTCACAGGGACCCCAAGTGGTGCAGTTCTTC
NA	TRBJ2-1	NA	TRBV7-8	CANSPTGGVVNEQFF	TGTGCCAACTCTCCTACAGGGGGGGTGGTCAATGAGCAGTTCTTC
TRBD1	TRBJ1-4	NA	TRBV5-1	CASSYSGTGANEKLFF	TGCGCCAGCAGCTACTCCGGGACAGGGGCTAATGAAAAACTGTTTTTT